Below, 24 T cell receptor beta chains from the same sample are listed, as sequenced in a study of long-term antiretroviral therapy in people with HIV. The immunoSEQ assay was v3.0, run at survey level. Measured with immunoSEQ multiplex PCR; TCRdb has only the in-frame clones, and not every one. The sample has 25,000 or so clones; roughly 86% are singletons. The sample here was unsorted PBMCs, taken 1.9 years after starting antiretroviral therapy. All receptors come from a woman under 40 with HIV.

The CDR3 region has the DNA TGTGCCAGCAGGGACAGGGGGCTAGGTCAGCCCCAGCATTTT. This encodes CASRDRGLGQPQHF. This chain connects TRBV2 to TRBJ1-5, with 11 bases identical to TRBD1. V dropped 6 bases and J dropped 6; count of bases not matched to a gene: 4. CDR3 length: 14 amino acids. Per germline, CDR1 SNHLY and CDR2 FYNNEI.

This clone was counted between two and nine times. This chain uses TRBV2 with TRBJ1-2; 9 bases align to TRBD1. The germline CDR1 and CDR2 sequences are SNHLY and FYNNEI. This CDR3 comprises 14 residues. Trimming took 8 bases from V and 6 from J; bases not matched to a gene: 10. CDR3 nucleotide sequence: TGTGCCAGCCTTTCGAGGGGACAGGGTAATGGCTACACCTTC. It yields the protein CASLSRGQGNGYTF.

The genes are TRBV2 and TRBJ1-2; 7 nucleotides match TRBD1. V trimming: 0 bases; J trimming: 0 bases; junction bases outside the gene matches: 13. Germline lookup yields CDR1 SNHLY and CDR2 FYNNEI. The CDR3 is made up of 19 amino acids. CDR3 DNA sequence: TGTGCCAGCAGTGAAGCGGGGGTGGCACAGGGGTGGGCTAACTATGGCTACACCTTC. It yields the protein CASSEAGVAQGWANYGYTF.

This chain uses TRBV9 with TRBJ2-2; D unclear. Trimming removed 6 bases at V and 4 bases at J, with 13 bases between. CDR3 size: 14 residues. Germline-derived CDR1 and CDR2 are SGDLS and YYNGEE. The CDR3 spells CASTTTFGTGELFF. DNA of the CDR3: TGTGCCAGCACCACTACCTTTGGCACCGGGGAGCTGTTTTTT.

The chain links TRBV25-1 to TRBJ1-1; a weak D match, TRBD1 (6 bases). The V end lost 4 bases, the J end lost 1 base, and 10 bases lay between the germline ends. The V gene's germline CDR1 is MGHDK and CDR2 SYGVNS. CDR3 size: 14 residues. CDR3 protein: CASSAGTPNTEAFF. CDR3 nucleotides: TGTGCCAGCAGTGCCGGGACACCGAACACTGAAGCTTTCTTT.

The rearrangement links TRBV6-6 to TRBJ2-1, with D hard to call. There are 15 residues in the CDR3. The germline CDR1 and CDR2 sequences are MNHNY and SVGAGI (reference sequence). V was clipped by 6 bases and J by 2 bases, with 14 bases between them. The DNA of the CDR3 is TGTGCCAGCAGCCACGACGGCAACCCCTACAATGAGCAGTTCTTC. It translates to CASSHDGNPYNEQFF.

This chain uses TRBV5-1 with TRBJ2-1; D is perhaps TRBD2 (5 bases). The V and J ends lost 3 bases and 5 bases respectively, with 12 bases between them. Germline-derived CDR1 and CDR2 are SGHRS and YFSETQ. The CDR3 sequence is 14 residues long. CDR3 in DNA: TGCGCCAGCAGCTCTACTAGTTTCAACAATGAGCAGTTCTTC. Its translation is CASSSTSFNNEQFF.

J is TRBJ2-7 and V is TRBV10-3; 9 nucleotides align to TRBD2. V dropped 2 bases and J dropped 2; count of bases not matched to a gene: 4. From germline, CDR1 is ENHRY and CDR2 SYGVKD. The CDR3 spans 15 residues. The CDR3 bases are TGTGCCATCAGTGAGGGAGCGGGGGGTACCTACGAGCAGTACGTC. This translates into CAISEGAGGTYEQYV.

As DNA, the CDR3 is TGTGCCAGCAGTTACTCACAGCTCTCTCCCTACACCTTC. Translating it yields CASSYSQLSPYTF. The gene calls are TRBV6-5 and TRBJ1-2; D gene uncertain. Between the trimmed V and J ends, which lost 0 bases and 10 bases, there was a span of 12 bases. The CDR3 consists of 13 residues. Germline values: CDR1 MNHEY, CDR2 SVGAGI.

This clone was counted between two and nine times. This chain connects TRBV4-1 to TRBJ1-6; D is ambiguous. Per germline, CDR1 MGHRA and CDR2 YSYEKL. V was pared by 0 bases and J by 8 bases, with 14 bases between. This CDR3 has 16 amino acids. In nucleotides, the CDR3 is TGCGCCAGCAGCCAAGAATCAAGGGTTGTTTATTCACCCCTCCACTTT. Translated: CASSQESRVVYSPLHF.

The table lists this clone with a few counts. V gene TRBV5-4 combines with J gene TRBJ2-2; D uncertain. V dropped 3 bases and J dropped 6 bases, with 9 bases sitting between them. CDR1 is SGHNT and CDR2 is YYREEE in the germline V gene (reference sequence). This CDR3 is built from 13 residues. Written as DNA, the CDR3 is TGTGCCAGCAGCTCCGAAGGGTCCGGGGAGCTGTTTTTT. Its translation: CASSSEGSGELFF.

The V gene is TRBV25-1, the J gene TRBJ1-1; the D is unclear. The germline V gene has CDR1 MGHDK and CDR2 SYGVNS. The CDR3 extends over 12 amino acids. Trimming took 7 bases from V and 5 from J, leaving 11 bases between them. The CDR3 region is CASTHGLTEAFF. DNA of the CDR3: TGTGCCAGCACCCACGGACTGACTGAAGCTTTCTTT.

V usage is TRBV5-1 and J usage is TRBJ2-2; 9 nucleotides match TRBD2. Trimming at V came to 0 bases and at J to 7 bases, leaving 7 bases not matched to a gene. The CDR3 has 16 amino acids. Germline assignment: CDR1 SGHRS and CDR2 YFSETQ. The CDR3 sequence is CASSLVSSGGFGELFF. The CDR3 region has the DNA TGCGCCAGCAGCTTGGTATCCAGCGGGGGGTTCGGGGAGCTGTTTTTT.

This clone was observed once. J is TRBJ1-2 and V is TRBV6-6, with TRBD1 as a possible D gene (5 bases). Germline V gene lookup returns CDR1 MNHNY and CDR2 SVGAGI (reference sequence). CDR3 length equals 13 residues. Trimming stripped 6 bases from V and 8 bases from J, with 16 bases between. CDR3 in DNA: TGTGCCAGCAGCCTTCTTAGGGACGAGGGCTACACCTTC. Its protein is CASSLLRDEGYTF.

This chain joins TRBV6-5 and TRBJ1-1; no clear D. Germline CDR1 is MNHEY and CDR2 is SVGAGI. V shed 0 bases and J shed 1 base, with 9 bases lying between them. The CDR3 consists of 15 residues. The CDR3 DNA reads as TGTGCCAGCAGTTACTCGGCAGGTGGGAACACTGAAGCTTTCTTT. It translates to CASSYSAGGNTEAFF.

The chain uses TRBV29-1 and TRBJ2-2; either TRBD1 or TRBD2 may fit D (5 bases each). The V gene's germline CDR1 is SQVTM and CDR2 ANQGSEA. The CDR3 consists of 13 residues. Trimming took off 7 bases at V and 0 bases at J, with 9 bases between the two ends. This CDR3 reads CSARDANTGELFF. The CDR3 DNA reads as TGCAGCGCTCGGGACGCGAACACCGGGGAGCTGTTTTTT.

This chain links TRBV6-1 with TRBJ2-7; no reliable D call. The germline V and J ends were trimmed by 7 bases and 3 bases, with 16 bases remaining between them. CDR3 length equals 14 residues. Per germline, CDR1 MNHNS and CDR2 SASEGT. DNA of the CDR3: TGTGCCAGCACCGAGAGGCAGCCAGACTACGAGCAGTACGTC. Residues: CASTERQPDYEQYV.

V and J are TRBV5-1 and TRBJ1-2; perhaps TRBD1 as D (5 bases). V gave up 3 bases and J gave up 3 bases, with 15 bases separating them. The CDR3 runs to 15 residues. Per the germline V gene, CDR1 is SGHRS and CDR2 is YFSETQ. The CDR3 protein is CASSSLLGADYGYTF. CDR3 DNA sequence: TGCGCCAGCAGCTCCCTATTAGGGGCTGACTATGGCTACACCTTC.

A single count supports this clone. The chain combines TRBV30 with TRBJ1-2; 10 bases fit TRBD1. The CDR3 is 15 amino acids. In germline, CDR1 is GTSNPN, CDR2 SVGIG (reference sequence). Losses at the gene ends were 2 bases for V and 3 bases for J; bases not matched to a gene: 6. The CDR3 loop reads CAWSFDRGPYYGYTF. In nucleotides, the CDR3 is TGTGCCTGGAGTTTCGACAGGGGGCCCTACTATGGCTACACCTTC.

This chain uses TRBV18 with TRBJ2-7; no definite D call. CDR1 and CDR2 from the germline V gene are KGHSH and LQKENI. Trimming removed 4 bases at V and 4 bases at J, with 8 bases between. This CDR3 is built from 12 residues. The CDR3 loop reads CASSQGPYEQYF. The CDR3 DNA reads TGTGCCAGCTCACAAGGACCTTACGAGCAGTACTTC.

This sequence joins TRBV27 and TRBJ2-3, with TRBD2 as a possible D gene (5 bases). The germline gives CDR1 MNHEY, CDR2 SMNVEV (reference sequence). Trimming stripped 4 bases from V and 6 bases from J, with 17 bases between. This CDR3 region has 15 residues. CDR3 residues: CASSWGRGLGDTQYF. CDR3 coding DNA: TGTGCCAGCAGTTGGGGTCGGGGTCTGGGGGATACGCAGTATTTT.

A word on this clone: The same CDR3 is also encoded by other DNA sequences in this sample. This chain joins TRBV5-8 and TRBJ1-2; possible D gene TRBD1, 5 bases. The CDR3 is 13 amino acids. CDR1 and CDR2 from the germline V gene are SGHTS and YDEGEE. V lost 6 bases and J 4 bases, leaving 13 bases between the germline ends. CDR3 residues: CASNLDRGYGYTF. The DNA of the CDR3 is TGTGCCAGCAACCTCGACAGAGGCTATGGCTACACCTTC. The complete variable domain, with remaining parts taken from reference TRBV5-8 and TRBJ1-2, reads EAGVTQSPTHLIKTRGQQATLRCSPISGHTSVYWYQQALGLGLQFLLWYDEGEERNRGNFPPRFSGRQFPNYSSELNVNALELEDSALYLCASNLDRGYGYTFGSGTRLTVV.

The J gene is TRBJ2-5, the V gene TRBV9, with 10 bases aligning to TRBD2. The CDR3 has 15 residues. Germline V gene sequence: CDR1 SGDLS, CDR2 YYNGEE. Germline trimming cut 5 bases from V and 4 bases from J; bases unmatched to any gene: 8. The CDR3 loop is CASRRSGGAGETQYF. The CDR3 nucleotides are TGTGCCAGCAGGCGGAGCGGGGGGGCAGGAGAGACCCAGTACTTC.

The chain links TRBV28 to TRBJ1-5; D gene uncertain. Germline V lookup: CDR1 MDHEN, CDR2 SYDVKM. The CDR3 covers 12 residues. Trimming took off 6 bases at V and 3 bases at J, with 6 bases between the two ends. The CDR3 reads CASRLLNQPQHF. CDR3 DNA: TGTGCCAGCAGACTACTCAATCAGCCCCAGCATTTT.